The clone carrying this TCR beta chain was seen once. As yet, its antigen is unknown. The record originates from a study of vaccination effects on CD4 cells after COVID-19. ViraFEST used viral peptide pools to expand antigen-specific CD4+ T cells before sequencing. The culture ran for 9 to 11 days, and then CD4+ T cells were isolated. The vaccine recipients had no prior SARS-CoV-2 infection, with negative nucleocapsid antibodies. Libraries were prepared by immunoSEQ multiplex PCR; TCRdb keeps only in-frame clonotypes and omits some of them. The sample lists about 71,000 clones; under 90% were seen once. Germline V gene data show CDR1 as SGHDN and CDR2 as FVKESK. Trimming took 4 bases from V and 10 from J, leaving 11 bases between them. CDR3 length: 12 residues.

Source: CD4+ T cells from PBMCs cultured with SARS-CoV-2 spike peptides, taken before COVID-19 vaccination. The chain couples TRBV14 to TRBJ2-1, with D tentatively TRBD1 (6 bases). This clonotype originated in a human donor who received a COVID-19 vaccine. In DNA, the CDR3 is TGTGCCAGCAGCCTCCAGGGGTCCGAGCAGTTCTTC. Translating gives CASSLQGSEQFF.